This TCR beta chain was sequenced in a study of Graves' ophthalmopathy and Graves' hyperthyroidism. Overall study: Before any treatment, peripheral blood was taken at the initial diagnosis. Study results and caveats: Most expanded thyroid clonotypes above 0.001 frequency also appeared in blood.

Germline V gene sequence: CDR1 LNHNV, CDR2 YYDKDF (reference sequence). CDR3 length: 12 amino acids. Amplification from RNA transcripts yielded the TCR beta CDR3 regions. The first-round RT-PCR employed HTBI primers together with the Qiagen OneStep RT-PCR kit. A multiplex PCR was then performed as the second round. TCRdb ran MiXCR on the multiplex PCR reads and lists one entry per CDR3 protein. The sample shows 400,000 to 450,000 distinct CDR3 sequences, about 21% of them seen only once. In its sample, this clonotype was seen many times. Its target is not known. One end of the junction does not line up with germline, which may come from a read error. Additional autoimmune diseases, uncontrolled infections, pregnancy or lactation disqualified patients.

The sample comprised peripheral blood. The genes are TRBV15 and TRBJ1-2, with D unclear. This clonotype was obtained from a woman aged 18-30 years with stable Graves' hyperthyroidism. The CDR3 loop is CATSRDNYGYTF. The CDR3 DNA follows: TGTGCCACCAGCCGAGATAACTATGGCTACACCTTC.